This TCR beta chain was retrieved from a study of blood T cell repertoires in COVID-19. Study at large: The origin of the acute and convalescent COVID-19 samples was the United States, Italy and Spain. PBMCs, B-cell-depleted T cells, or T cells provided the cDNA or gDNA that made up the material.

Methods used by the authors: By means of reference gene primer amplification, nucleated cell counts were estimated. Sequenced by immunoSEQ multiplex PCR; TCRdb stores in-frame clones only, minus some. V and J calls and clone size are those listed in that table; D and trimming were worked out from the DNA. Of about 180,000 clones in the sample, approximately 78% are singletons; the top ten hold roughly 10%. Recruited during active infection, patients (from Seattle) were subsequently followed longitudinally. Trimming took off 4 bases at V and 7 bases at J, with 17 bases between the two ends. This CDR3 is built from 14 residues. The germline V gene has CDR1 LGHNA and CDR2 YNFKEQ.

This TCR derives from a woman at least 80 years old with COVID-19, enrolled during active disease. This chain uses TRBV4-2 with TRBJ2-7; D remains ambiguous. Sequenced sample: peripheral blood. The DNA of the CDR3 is TGTGCCAGCAGCCCGACTGTAAAGTCGGTAGAGCAGTACTTC. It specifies CASSPTVKSVEQYF.